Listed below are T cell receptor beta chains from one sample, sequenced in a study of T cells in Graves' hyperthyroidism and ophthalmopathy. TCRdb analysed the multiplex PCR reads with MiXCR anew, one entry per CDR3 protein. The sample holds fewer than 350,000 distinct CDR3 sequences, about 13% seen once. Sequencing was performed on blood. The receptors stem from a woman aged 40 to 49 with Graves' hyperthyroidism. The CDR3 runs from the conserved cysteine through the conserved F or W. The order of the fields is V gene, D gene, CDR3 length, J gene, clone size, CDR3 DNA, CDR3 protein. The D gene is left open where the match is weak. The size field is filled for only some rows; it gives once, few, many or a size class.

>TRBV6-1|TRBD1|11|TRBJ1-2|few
TGTGCCAGCGGCCGACAGGGTGGCTACACCTTC
CASGRQGGYTF
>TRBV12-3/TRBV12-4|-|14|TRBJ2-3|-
TGTGCCAGCAGTTTACAGGCGGGTCCAGATACGCAGTATTTT
CASSLQAGPDTQYF
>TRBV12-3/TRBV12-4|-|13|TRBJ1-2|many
TGTGCCAGCAGTTTAGCCACGGGTTATGGCTACACCTTC
CASSLATGYGYTF
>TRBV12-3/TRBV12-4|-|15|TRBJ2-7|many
TGTGCCAGCAGCCTGCTAGCAACAGTCTCCTACGAGCAGTACTTC
CASSLLATVSYEQYF
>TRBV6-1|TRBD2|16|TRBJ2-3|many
TGTGCCAGCAGCCCGACTAGCGGGGCTTACACAGATACGCAGTATTTT
CASSPTSGAYTDTQYF
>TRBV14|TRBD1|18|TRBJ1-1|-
TGTGCCAGCAGCCAAAGGAGTATACGGGACAGGGCTGTCGGTGAAGCTTTCTTT
CASSQRSIRDRAVGEAFF
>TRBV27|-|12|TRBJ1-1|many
TGTGCCACTTACGGCTGGAACACTGAAGCTTTCTTT
CATYGWNTEAFF
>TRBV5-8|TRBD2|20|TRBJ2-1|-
TGTGCCAGCAGCCCGACGAACGGGACTAGCGGGAGGGCCGGGCGGAATGAGCAGTTCTTC
CASSPTNGTSGRAGRNEQFF
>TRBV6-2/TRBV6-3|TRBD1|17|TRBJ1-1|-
TGTGCCAGCAGGGGGGGGACAGGGGCCCCGATGAACACTGAAGCTTTCTTT
CASRGGTGAPMNTEAFF
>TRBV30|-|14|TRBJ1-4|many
TGTGCCTGGAGTGTTGGTGGCGGTAATGAAAAACTGTTTTTT
CAWSVGGGNEKLFF
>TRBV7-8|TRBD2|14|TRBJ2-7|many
TGTGCCAGCAGTACGGGGACTAGCGGGACCGAGCAGTACTTC
CASSTGTSGTEQYF
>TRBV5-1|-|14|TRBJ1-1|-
TGCGCCAGCAGCTTGTCATACACCGACACTGAAGCTTTCTTT
CASSLSYTDTEAFF
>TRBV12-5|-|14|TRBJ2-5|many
TGTGCTAGTGGTCCGGGAGCCGGAGATGGGACCCAGTACTTC
CASGPGAGDGTQYF
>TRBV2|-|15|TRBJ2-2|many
TGTGCCAGCAAGGCGCTTGGGTTTGGCACCGGGGAGCTGTTTTTT
CASKALGFGTGELFF
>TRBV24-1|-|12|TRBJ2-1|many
TGTGCCACCAGTGATCGCGGTCTTGAGCAGTTCTTC
CATSDRGLEQFF
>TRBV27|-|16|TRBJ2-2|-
TGTGCCAGCAGTCCTACAGCGGGCGTTATTACCGGGGAGCTGTTTTTT
CASSPTAGVITGELFF
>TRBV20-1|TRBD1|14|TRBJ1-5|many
TGCAGTGCTAGCGGACAGGGGGATCATCAGCCCCAGCATTTT
CSASGQGDHQPQHF
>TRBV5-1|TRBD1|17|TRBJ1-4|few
TGCACCAGCAGCTTGGGGTCGACAGGGGGCACTAATGAAAAACTGTTTTTT
CTSSLGSTGGTNEKLFF
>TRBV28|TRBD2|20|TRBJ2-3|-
TGTGCCAGCAGTTACGGGCCAACTAGCGGGAACTACTCTAGCACAGATACGCAGTATTTT
CASSYGPTSGNYSSTDTQYF
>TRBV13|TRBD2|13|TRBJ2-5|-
TGTGCCAGCAGCTCCTGGGGGGGAGAGACCCAGTACTTC
CASSSWGGETQYF
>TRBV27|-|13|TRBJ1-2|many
TGTGCCAGCACTCCTTCAGGGAACTATGGCTACACCTTC
CASTPSGNYGYTF
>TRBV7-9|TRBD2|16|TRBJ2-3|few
TGTGCCAGCAGCCCCCTAGCGGGAGGGAACACAGATACGCAGTATTTT
CASSPLAGGNTDTQYF
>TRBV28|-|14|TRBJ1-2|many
TGTGCCAGCACCCTTTCTGGGCTCTGGTCGGGCTACACCTTC
CASTLSGLWSGYTF
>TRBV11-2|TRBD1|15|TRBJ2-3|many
TGTGCCAGCAGCCCCGGGACAGGGCCCACAGATACGCAGTATTTT
CASSPGTGPTDTQYF
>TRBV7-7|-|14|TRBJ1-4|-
TGTGCTAGCAGTCCCACGCGACTCTCGGAAAAACTGTTTTTT
CASSPTRLSEKLFF
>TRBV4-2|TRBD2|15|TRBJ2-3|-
TGTGCCAGCAGCCAAGTCCTAGCGGGAGGAGATACGCAGTATTTT
CASSQVLAGGDTQYF
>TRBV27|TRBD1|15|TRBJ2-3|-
TGTGCCAGCAGCACGGGACAGGGGATGGGAGATACGCAGTATTTT
CASSTGQGMGDTQYF
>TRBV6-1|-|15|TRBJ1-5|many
TGTGCCAGCAGTTATAGAGGGGGAAGCAATCAGCCCCAGCATTTT
CASSYRGGSNQPQHF
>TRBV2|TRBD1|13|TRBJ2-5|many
TGTGCCAGCAATCCGGGACAGCAAGAGACCCAGTACTTC
CASNPGQQETQYF
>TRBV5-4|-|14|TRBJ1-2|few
TGTGCCAGCAGCTTGGATGCCGGGCCCTATGGCTACACCTTC
CASSLDAGPYGYTF
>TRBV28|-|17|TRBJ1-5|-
TGTGCCAGCAGTTCCACCCGGGAAGCTTATAGCAATCAGCCCCAGCATTTT
CASSSTREAYSNQPQHF
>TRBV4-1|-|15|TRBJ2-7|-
TGCGCCAGCAGCCAAGATCAGGGTGCCTTCGGGGAGCAGTACTTC
CASSQDQGAFGEQYF
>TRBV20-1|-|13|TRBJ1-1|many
TGCAGTGCTTATTGGACGGCGAACACTGAAGCTTTCTTT
CSAYWTANTEAFF